This T cell receptor beta chain was obtained from a study of OX40 agonist ivuxolimab in advanced cancers. Study-wide context: Six ivuxolimab dose levels, 0.01 to 10 mg/kg, were given intravenously every 2 weeks. Patients with prior anti-PD-1, anti-PD-L1 or anti-CTLA-4 therapy were eligible; roughly 40% had some. Averaging around 60 years in age, with a range of about 23 to 79, the cohort was around 85% male.

Measured with immunoSEQ multiplex PCR; TCRdb has only the in-frame clones, and not every one. Among fewer than 55,000 clones listed, under 90% were seen once. Study observations and caveats: Expanded clones were, on average, more numerous among CD8+ T cells than CD4+.

A word on this clone: Its antigen is unidentified.

In germline, CDR1 is MNHEY, CDR2 SMNVEV (reference sequence). J was trimmed by 4 bases and V by 1 base; bases with no gene match: 1. The CDR3 consists of 14 residues. Sequenced here: CD4+ or CD8+ T cells sorted from blood, sampled in a trial of the OX40 agonist ivuxolimab. This TCR was sampled from an adult with an advanced solid tumor such as melanoma, head and neck, liver or kidney cancer. This chain links TRBV27 with TRBJ2-7; 10 bases match TRBD1. CDR3 amino acids: CASSLLGQGYEQYF. DNA of the CDR3: TGTGCCAGCAGTTTATTGGGACAGGGGTACGAGCAGTACTTC.